A single sample is the source of the 10 T cell receptor beta chains below, sequenced in a study of glioma-infiltrating T cells. The iRepertoire nested amplicon-rescue multiplex PCR amplified TCR alpha and beta CDR3s from RNA. TCRdb reprocessed the multiplex PCR reads via MiXCR and lists one record per CDR3 protein. The sample contains under 150,000 distinct CDR3 sequences, under 30% of which appear only once. Sequenced input: glioma tissue, nonneoplastic brain tissue, or PBMCs (not recorded which). Source of these receptors: a human donor with low-grade glioma or glioblastoma, undergoing nonglioma brain surgery, or in good health (not recorded which).

This clonotype was counted a few times. This sequence joins TRBV28 and TRBJ1-5, with unresolved D. Deletions cut 8 bases from V and 0 bases from J, with 5 bases between. In germline, CDR1 is MDHEN, CDR2 SYDVKM. CDR3 length: 12 amino acids. CDR3 in DNA: TGTGCCAGCGGAAGTAGCAATCAGCCCCAGCATTTT. Its translation is CASGSSNQPQHF.

The chain links TRBV10-3 to TRBJ2-3, with D perhaps TRBD1 (6 bases). Germline CDR1 ENHRY, CDR2 SYGVKD. The CDR3 length is 14 residues. V was pared by 10 bases and J by 2 bases, with 16 bases between. The CDR3 DNA reads as TGTGCCAGCAGAGACAGGCCCTCCACAGATACGCAGTATTTT. Translating it yields CASRDRPSTDTQYF.

This clonotype was detected ten times or more. The chain recombines TRBV7-6 with TRBJ2-3; 10 positions match TRBD1. The CDR3 length is 15 residues. Germline assignment: CDR1 SGHVS and CDR2 FNYEAQ. With V trimmed by 5 bases and J by 3 bases, 5 bases remained unmatched. CDR3 in DNA: TGTGCCAGCAGCAAATGGACAGGGGGAACAGATACGCAGTATTTT. It yields the protein CASSKWTGGTDTQYF.

The rearrangement joins TRBV27 to TRBJ2-2, with TRBD1 matching 9 bases. The ends lost 6 bases at V and 4 bases at J; junction bases unmatched: 3. This CDR3 has 14 residues. CDR1 and CDR2 (germline): MNHEY, SMNVEV (reference sequence). The CDR3 sequence: CASRTGGSTGELFF. CDR3 nucleotide sequence: TGTGCCAGCAGGACAGGGGGAAGCACCGGGGAGCTGTTTTTT.

As regards this clonotype: The conserved final phenylalanine or tryptophan is absent from the CDR3, which likely points to a read error. V and J are TRBV19 and TRBJ2-3; D not certain. V was shortened by 5 bases and J by 6 bases, with 9 bases between the two germline ends. Germline values: CDR1 LNHDA, CDR2 SQIVND (reference sequence). The CDR3 runs 12 residues. The CDR3 bases are TGTGCCAGTAGTTTTGGACCCGATACGCAGTATTCT. This gives the protein CASSFGPDTQYS.

About this clonotype itself: A clone one base away is much larger, so this may be a read error. The chain carries TRBV7-6 and TRBJ1-3; D gene uncertain. This CDR3 has 15 amino acids. Germline assignment: CDR1 SGHVS and CDR2 FNYEAQ. The CDR3 is CASSSLHYSGDTIYF. The DNA for the CDR3 is TGTGCCAGCAGCTCTCTTCATTACTCTGGAGACACCATATATTTT.

This chain links TRBV12-3 or TRBV12-4 with TRBJ2-1; the D gene is possibly TRBD2 (5 bases). V lost 7 bases to trimming and J lost 4 bases, with 14 bases between them. CDR3 length: 14 residues. CDR3 region: CASNPPTIYNEQFF. As DNA, the CDR3 is TGTGCCAGCAATCCCCCGACTATTTACAATGAGCAGTTCTTC.

The rearrangement links TRBV2 to TRBJ1-3, with 8 bases aligning to TRBD1. The CDR3 is 15 residues long. Germline CDR1 and CDR2: SNHLY and FYNNEI. Trimming took 3 bases from V and 5 from J; bases not matched to a gene: 6. For the CDR3, the DNA is TGTGCCAGCAGTGAGCCCACAGGGGGAAGAAACACCATATATTTT. As protein: CASSEPTGGRNTIYF.

The V call is TRBV2, the J call TRBJ2-3; D might be TRBD1 or TRBD2, each matching 6 bases. Germline CDR1 reads SNHLY; CDR2 reads FYNNEI. This CDR3 contains 16 residues. Between the trimmed V and J ends, which lost 11 bases and 0 bases, there was a span of 21 bases. The CDR3 nucleotides are TGTGCCGCGGCAGGGGTGGGGGAGGATAGCACAGATACGCAGTATTTT. As protein: CAAAGVGEDSTDTQYF. The variable domain in full, with the rest retrieved from reference TRBV2 and TRBJ2-3, is EPEVTQTPSHQVTQMGQEVILRCVPISNHLYFYWYRQILGQKVEFLVSFYNNEISEKSEIFDDQFSVERPDGSNFTLKIRSTKLEDSAMYFCAAAGVGEDSTDTQYFGPGTRLTVL.

This clonotype was seen once. With a much larger clone just one base away, this may be a read error. This chain links TRBV6-1 with TRBJ2-1; D is unclear. CDR3 size: 13 residues. CDR1 is MNHNS, CDR2 SASEGT, per germline. V lost 8 bases and J 11 bases, leaving 19 bases between the germline ends. CDR3 sequence (DNA): TGTGCCAGCCTCCCCTGGGGTATCGGTAAGCAGTTCTTC. Residues: CASLPWGIGKQFF.